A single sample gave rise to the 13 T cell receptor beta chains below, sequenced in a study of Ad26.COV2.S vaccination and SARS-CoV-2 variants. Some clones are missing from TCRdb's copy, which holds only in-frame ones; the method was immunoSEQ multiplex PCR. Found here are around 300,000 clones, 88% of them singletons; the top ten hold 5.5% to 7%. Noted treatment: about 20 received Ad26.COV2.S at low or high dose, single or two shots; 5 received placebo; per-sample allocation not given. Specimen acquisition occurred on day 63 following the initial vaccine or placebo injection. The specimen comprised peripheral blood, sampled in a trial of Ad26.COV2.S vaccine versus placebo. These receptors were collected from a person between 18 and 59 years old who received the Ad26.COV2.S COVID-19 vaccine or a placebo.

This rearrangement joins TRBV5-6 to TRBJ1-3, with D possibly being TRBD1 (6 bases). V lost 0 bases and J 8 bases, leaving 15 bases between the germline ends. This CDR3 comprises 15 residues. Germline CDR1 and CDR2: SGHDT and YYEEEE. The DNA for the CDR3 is TGTGCCAGCAGCTTGGAGGGCAGGGGAGAAGACACCATATATTTT. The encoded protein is CASSLEGRGEDTIYF.

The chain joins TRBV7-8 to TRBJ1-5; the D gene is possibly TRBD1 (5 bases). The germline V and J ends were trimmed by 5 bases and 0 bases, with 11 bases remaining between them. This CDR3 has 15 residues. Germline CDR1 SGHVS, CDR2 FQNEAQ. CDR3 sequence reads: CASSLDRYSNQPQHF. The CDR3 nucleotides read TGTGCCAGCAGCCTAGACAGATATAGCAATCAGCCCCAGCATTTT.

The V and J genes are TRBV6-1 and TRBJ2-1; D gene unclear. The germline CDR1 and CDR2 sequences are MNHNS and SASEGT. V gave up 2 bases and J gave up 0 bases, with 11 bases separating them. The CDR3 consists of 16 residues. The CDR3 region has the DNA TGTGCCAGCAGTGAATATGACTGGAGCTCCTACAATGAGCAGTTCTTC. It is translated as CASSEYDWSSYNEQFF.

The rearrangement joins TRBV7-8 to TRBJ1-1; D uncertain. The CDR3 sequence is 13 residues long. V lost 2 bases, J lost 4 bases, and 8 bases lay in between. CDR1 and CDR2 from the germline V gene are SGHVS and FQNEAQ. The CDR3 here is CASSLLRSTEAFF. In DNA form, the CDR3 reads TGTGCCAGCAGCTTACTACGGTCCACTGAAGCTTTCTTT.

The CDR3: CASIGRGVRRLFANTGELFF. The DNA of the CDR3 is TGTGCCAGTATCGGCCGAGGGGTAAGGAGGTTGTTCGCGAACACCGGGGAGCTGTTTTTT. The chain combines TRBV19 with TRBJ2-2; D tentatively reads TRBD1 or TRBD2 (5 bases each). V was shortened by 7 bases and J by 0 bases, with 27 bases between the two germline ends. The length of the CDR3 is 20 residues. CDR1 is LNHDA, CDR2 SQIVND, per germline (reference sequence). Supplemented by reference TRBV19 and TRBJ2-2, the full variable domain reads DGGITQSPKYLFRKEGQNVTLSCEQNLNHDAMYWYRQDPGQGLRLIYYSQIVNDFQKGDIAEGYSVSREKKESFPLTVTSAQKNPTAFYLCASIGRGVRRLFANTGELFFGEGSRLTVL.

The CDR3 loop reads CASSPVGGNEQFF. The CDR3 coding sequence is TGTGCCAGCAGCCCAGTAGGGGGCAATGAGCAGTTCTTC. The rearrangement links TRBV5-6 to TRBJ2-1; perhaps TRBD1 as D (6 bases). The V end was cut by 4 bases, the J end by 6 bases, with 11 bases between. The CDR3 consists of 13 residues. The germline CDR1 and CDR2 sequences are SGHDT and YYEEEE.

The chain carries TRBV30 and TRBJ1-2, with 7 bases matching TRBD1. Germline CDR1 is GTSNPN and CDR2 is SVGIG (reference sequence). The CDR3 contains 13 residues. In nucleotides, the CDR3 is TGTGCTTGTGACAGGGTGGGGGACTATGGCTACACCTTC. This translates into CACDRVGDYGYTF.

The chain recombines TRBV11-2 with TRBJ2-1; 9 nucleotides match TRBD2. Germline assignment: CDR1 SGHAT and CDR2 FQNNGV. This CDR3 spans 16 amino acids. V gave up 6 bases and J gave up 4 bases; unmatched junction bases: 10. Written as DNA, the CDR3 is TGTGCCAGCAGGGATCATAGCGGGAGTAAATACAATGAGCAGTTCTTC. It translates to CASRDHSGSKYNEQFF.

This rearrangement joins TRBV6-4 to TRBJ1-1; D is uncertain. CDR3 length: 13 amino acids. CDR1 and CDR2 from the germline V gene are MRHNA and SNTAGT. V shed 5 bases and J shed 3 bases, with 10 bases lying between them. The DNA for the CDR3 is TGTGCCAGCAGTCTCGAGCGGGACACTGAAGCTTTCTTT. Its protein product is CASSLERDTEAFF.

DNA for the CDR3: TGTGCCAGCTCACCCACCCCGCCCCGACAGGGGACGTCTGGAAACACCATATATTTT. Protein sequence: CASSPTPPRQGTSGNTIYF. The chain combines TRBV18 with TRBJ1-3, with 8 nucleotides matching TRBD1. Germline lookup yields CDR1 KGHSH and CDR2 LQKENI. The CDR3 covers 19 residues. The J segment lost 1 base and the V segment lost 3 bases, leaving 14 bases of the junction unmatched.

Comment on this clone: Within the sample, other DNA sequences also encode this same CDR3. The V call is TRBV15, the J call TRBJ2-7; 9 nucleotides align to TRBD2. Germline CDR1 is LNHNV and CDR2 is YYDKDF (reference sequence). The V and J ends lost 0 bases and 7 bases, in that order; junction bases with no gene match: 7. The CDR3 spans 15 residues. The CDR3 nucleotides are TGTGCCACCAGCAGAGATAGGGCGGGAGGGAGAGAGCAGTACTTC. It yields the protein CATSRDRAGGREQYF.

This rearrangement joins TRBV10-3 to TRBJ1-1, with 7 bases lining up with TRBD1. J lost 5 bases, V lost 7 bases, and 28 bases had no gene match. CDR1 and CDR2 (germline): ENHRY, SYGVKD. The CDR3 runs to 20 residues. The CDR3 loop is CAITSKGGGQRVGRGTEAFF. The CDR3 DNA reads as TGTGCCATCACCTCCAAAGGAGGGGGACAGAGAGTGGGGAGGGGAACTGAAGCTTTCTTT.

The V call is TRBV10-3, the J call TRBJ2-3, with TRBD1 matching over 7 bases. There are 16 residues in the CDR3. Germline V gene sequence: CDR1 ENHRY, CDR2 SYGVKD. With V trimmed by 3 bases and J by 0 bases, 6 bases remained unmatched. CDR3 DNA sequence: TGTGCCATCAGTGAACCTACAGGGGTTAGCACAGATACGCAGTATTTT. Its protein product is CAISEPTGVSTDTQYF.